This T cell receptor beta chain is drawn from a study of blood T cell repertoires in COVID-19. Overall study context: The United States, Italy and Spain supplied acute and convalescent COVID-19 samples. Sample material is recorded as cDNA or gDNA derived from T cells, B-cell-depleted T cells, or PBMCs.

Original analysis: Amplification of reference gene primers was used by the study to estimate nucleated cell counts. TCRdb's table, derived via immunoSEQ multiplex PCR, lists solely in-frame clones and lacks some. That table supplies the V and J calls and clone size; D and trimming were determined from the DNA. The sample lists under 250,000 clones; more than 70% were seen once. Germline CDR1 LGHDT, CDR2 YNNKEL (reference sequence). The CDR3 length is 22 residues. V was shortened by 4 bases and J by 0 bases, with 28 bases between the two germline ends. J is TRBJ2-6 and V is TRBV3-1 (or the pseudogene TRBV3-2); D might be TRBD2 (6 bases). This receptor was obtained from a man aged 40-55 years with active or convalescent COVID-19. Material: peripheral blood. CDR3 in DNA: TGTGCCAGCAGCCGCGACCTTCGTAGGAGGGCTGGGGTTAACTCTGGGGCCAACGTCCTGACTTTC. Encoded protein: CASSRDLRRRAGVNSGANVLTF.